Below are 16 T cell receptor beta chains sequenced from a single sample in a study of blood T cell repertoires in COVID-19. The method was immunoSEQ multiplex PCR; TCRdb's version includes in-frame clones alone and lacks a portion of them. The sample lists under 250,000 clones, about four fifths occurring once. Sequencing was carried out using peripheral blood. Receptors originate from a man aged 50 to 59 with active or convalescent COVID-19.

V gene TRBV7-3 combines with J gene TRBJ2-2, with D perhaps matching TRBD1 (5 bases). Germline V CDR1 and CDR2: SGHTA, FQGTGA. This CDR3 has 15 amino acids. The germline V and J ends were trimmed by 4 bases and 7 bases, with 16 bases remaining between them. The CDR3 nucleotides read TGTGCCAGCAGCTCTCGAAGGTCCAGGGTCGGGGAGCTGTTTTTT. Protein: CASSSRRSRVGELFF. The variable domain in full, completed from reference TRBV7-3 and TRBJ2-2, reads GAGVSQTPSNKVTEKGKYVELRCDPISGHTALYWYRQSLGQGPEFLIYFQGTGAADDSGLPNDRFFAVRPEGSVSTLKIQRTERGDSAVYLCASSSRRSRVGELFFGEGSRLTVL.

CDR3 DNA: TGTGCCAGCAGGATGGACGGGAACTACGAGCAGTACTTC. Encoded protein: CASRMDGNYEQYF. The rearrangement links TRBV2 to TRBJ2-7, with D possibly matching TRBD2 (5 bases). This CDR3 comprises 13 residues. V lost 6 bases and J lost 3, with 12 bases in between. Germline CDR1 reads SNHLY; CDR2 reads FYNNEI.

V usage is TRBV20-1 and J usage is TRBJ2-7; maybe TRBD2 (5 bases). CDR3 length equals 11 residues. Germline V lookup: CDR1 DFQATT, CDR2 SNEGSKA (reference sequence). V was shortened by 1 base and J by 4 bases, with 5 bases between the two germline ends. The CDR3 loop is CSARGEYEQYF. The CDR3, as DNA: TGCAGTGCTAGAGGGGAGTACGAGCAGTACTTC.

The chain links TRBV6-5 to TRBJ1-6, with a tentative D call TRBD1 (5 bases). The CDR3 runs 15 residues. Germline lookup yields CDR1 MNHEY and CDR2 SVGAGI. The ends were cut back, 6 bases at V and 3 bases at J, with 12 bases in the middle. The CDR3 DNA sequence: TGTGCCAGCAGCGCGACGGGACTCTATAATTCACCCCTCCACTTT. Translating gives CASSATGLYNSPLHF.

The chain combines TRBV5-6 with TRBJ1-4; D is unclear. CDR3 length: 13 amino acids. Germline lookup yields CDR1 SGHDT and CDR2 YYEEEE. V dropped 1 base and J dropped 5 bases, with 6 bases sitting between them. The CDR3 reads CASSLIQNEKLFF. The CDR3 coding sequence is TGTGCCAGCAGCTTGATACAGAATGAAAAACTGTTTTTT.

On this clone: Other DNA sequences in this sample translate to the same CDR3. This chain's CDR3 is CSARQDYGYTF. The CDR3 DNA reads as TGCAGTGCGAGACAGGACTATGGCTACACCTTC. This chain connects TRBV20-1 to TRBJ1-2; perhaps TRBD1 as D (6 bases). Deletions cut 6 bases from V and 3 bases from J, with 8 bases between. The CDR3 is 11 residues long. Germline CDR1 DFQATT, CDR2 SNEGSKA (reference sequence).

The chain uses TRBV14 and TRBJ1-2; 8 bases agree with TRBD1. The ends lost 3 bases at V and 8 bases at J; junction bases unmatched: 5. In germline, CDR1 is SGHDN, CDR2 FVKESK. This CDR3 region has 13 residues. The CDR3 here is CASSQTGVGGYTF. The CDR3 bases are TGTGCCAGCAGCCAGACAGGGGTTGGAGGCTACACCTTC.

This rearrangement joins TRBV14 to TRBJ1-2, with D unresolved. CDR1 and CDR2 from the germline V gene are SGHDN and FVKESK. CDR3 length equals 13 residues. V lost 1 base to trimming and J lost 5 bases, with 8 bases between them. CDR3 amino acids: CASSQGSGYGYTF. Written as DNA, the CDR3 is TGTGCCAGCAGCCAAGGATCGGGGTATGGCTACACCTTC.

In DNA form, the CDR3 reads TGTGCCACATCCGCCGGTCTACCCAATGAGCAGTTCTTC. It is translated as CATSAGLPNEQFF. The chain combines TRBV15 with TRBJ2-1, with unresolved D. Trimming pared 9 bases from V and 6 bases from J, leaving 15 bases between. The CDR3 covers 13 residues. The germline V gene encodes CDR1 LNHNV and CDR2 YYDKDF (reference sequence).

The chain recombines TRBV18 with TRBJ1-1, with 9 bases fitting TRBD1. In germline, CDR1 is KGHSH, CDR2 LQKENI. J was trimmed by 4 bases and V by 3 bases; bases with no gene match: 6. This CDR3 region has 15 residues. CDR3 DNA: TGTGCCAGCTCACCGCGACAGGGGGGTTCCACTGAAGCTTTCTTT. Translating gives CASSPRQGGSTEAFF.

The V call is TRBV2, the J call TRBJ2-3; 8 nucleotides match TRBD2. The J segment lost 4 bases and the V segment lost 6 bases, leaving 9 bases of the junction unmatched. CDR1 and CDR2 from the germline V gene are SNHLY and FYNNEI. The CDR3 is made up of 15 amino acids. CDR3 sequence reads: CASRPGTRGADTQYF. DNA for the CDR3: TGTGCCAGCAGACCCGGGACTAGAGGCGCAGATACGCAGTATTTT.

The chain is built from TRBV11-2 and TRBJ1-6; a weak D match, TRBD1 (5 bases). Looked up from germline, CDR1 is SGHAT and CDR2 is FQNNGV. V was clipped by 1 base and J by 4 bases, with 11 bases between them. The CDR3 spans 16 residues. CDR3 loop: CASSLGGVPYNSPLHF. In DNA form, the CDR3 reads TGTGCCAGCAGCTTAGGGGGGGTCCCGTATAATTCACCCCTCCACTTT. The full variable domain, with the rest looked up from reference TRBV11-2 and TRBJ1-6, is EAGVAQSPRYKIIEKRQSVAFWCNPISGHATLYWYQQILGQGPKLLIQFQNNGVVDDSQLPKDRFSAERLKGVDSTLKIQPAKLEDSAVYLCASSLGGVPYNSPLHFGNGTRLTVT.

This clone was counted once. This chain joins TRBV5-1 and TRBJ1-4; D possibly corresponds to TRBD1 (5 bases). V was clipped by 3 bases and J by 8 bases, with 17 bases between them. This CDR3 is built from 15 residues. Germline V gene lookup returns CDR1 SGHRS and CDR2 YFSETQ. The CDR3 nucleotides are TGCGCCAGCAGCTCTGGTTGGGGCGAGGAGGAAAAACTGTTTTTT. This translates into CASSSGWGEEEKLFF.

This clone appeared a few times. CDR3 region: CASSHPTASGGTYNEQFF. CDR3 DNA sequence: TGTGCCAGCAGCCACCCCACGGCTAGCGGGGGGACCTACAATGAGCAGTTCTTC. The chain carries TRBV4-2 and TRBJ2-1; 11 positions agree with TRBD2. V dropped 3 bases and J dropped 2; count of bases not matched to a gene: 9. CDR1 is LGHNA and CDR2 is YNFKEQ in the germline V gene. The CDR3 is made up of 18 amino acids.

The chain couples TRBV3-1 (or the pseudogene TRBV3-2) to TRBJ2-3, with 15 bases fitting TRBD2. Germline CDR1 and CDR2: LGHDT and YNNKEL (reference sequence). J lost 6 bases, V lost 4 bases, and 11 bases had no gene match. The CDR3 spans 18 residues. In DNA form, the CDR3 reads TGTGCCAGCAGCCCGACCGGGACTAGCGGGGGGATGCGGGATACGCAGTATTTT. Translation gives CASSPTGTSGGMRDTQYF.

The sample holds a few counts of this clone. CDR3 region: CASRTSYNEQFF. The CDR3 DNA follows: TGTGCCAGCCGGACATCTTACAATGAGCAGTTCTTC. The chain couples TRBV7-8 to TRBJ2-1, with D possibly matching TRBD1 (5 bases). Trimming stripped 8 bases from V and 4 bases from J, with 9 bases between. Germline-derived CDR1 and CDR2 are SGHVS and FQNEAQ. This CDR3 contains 12 residues.